A selection of T cell receptor beta chains follows, all from one sample in a study of T cell responses to AZD1222 COVID-19 vaccine. Sequencing was performed with immunoSEQ multiplex PCR; in TCRdb, only in-frame clones are kept and a portion is missing. Here the sample spans some 140,000 clones, around 90% being singletons. The source was peripheral blood, collected on day 0 of AZD1222 vaccination. These receptors all stem from an adult in good health. Each CDR3 is given with its conserved first and last residue. The order of the fields is D gene, J gene, clone size, V gene, CDR3 DNA, CDR3 protein. A D gene is named only where the DNA matches it firmly. Clone size appears in some rows only: once, few, many, or a class for an expanded clone.

d_gene: .; j_gene: TRBJ1-4; abundance: .; v_gene: TRBV7-6; CDR3nt: TGTGCCAGCAGCTTAGCTACAGGGTTGGGTGAAAAACTGTTTTTT; CDR3aa: CASSLATGLGEKLFF
d_gene: TRBD2; j_gene: TRBJ2-1; abundance: few; v_gene: TRBV6-4; CDR3nt: TGTGCCAGCAGTGGGACTAGCGGCCAGAGGGGTGAGCAGTTCTTC; CDR3aa: CASSGTSGQRGEQFF
d_gene: TRBD1; j_gene: TRBJ1-5; abundance: .; v_gene: TRBV28; CDR3nt: TGTGCCAGCAGCTCCTTGGGATGGGGACAGGGGGGCTATAGCAATCAGCCCCAGCATTTT; CDR3aa: CASSSLGWGQGGYSNQPQHF
d_gene: .; j_gene: TRBJ2-2; abundance: .; v_gene: TRBV12-3/TRBV12-4; CDR3nt: TGTGGGACGGGGCGGGCCTACACCGGGGAGCTGTTTTTT; CDR3aa: CGTGRAYTGELFF
d_gene: TRBD1; j_gene: TRBJ2-2; abundance: .; v_gene: TRBV18; CDR3nt: TGTGCCAGCTCTGCGCTACCGTCAGGGGGCCATAGGAAAACCGGGGAGCTGTTTTTT; CDR3aa: CASSALPSGGHRKTGELFF
d_gene: .; j_gene: TRBJ2-7; abundance: .; v_gene: TRBV10-3; CDR3nt: TGTGCCATCAGTGAGAGGGGCCCCAGGGTATCCTACGAGCAGTACTTC; CDR3aa: CAISERGPRVSYEQYF
d_gene: .; j_gene: TRBJ2-7; abundance: .; v_gene: TRBV19; CDR3nt: TGTGCCAGTAGTATAGGGACACCGTACGAGCAGTACTTC; CDR3aa: CASSIGTPYEQYF
d_gene: TRBD2; j_gene: TRBJ2-1; abundance: .; v_gene: TRBV6-1; CDR3nt: TGTGCCAGCAGTGCGACTAGCGGGAGCTCCTACAATGAGCAGTTCTTC; CDR3aa: CASSATSGSSYNEQFF
d_gene: .; j_gene: TRBJ2-1; abundance: .; v_gene: TRBV29-1; CDR3nt: TGCAGCGTTGTTCCAGGGAACAATGAGCAGTTCTTC; CDR3aa: CSVVPGNNEQFF
d_gene: TRBD2; j_gene: TRBJ2-7; abundance: once; v_gene: TRBV5-4; CDR3nt: TGTGCCAGCAGCTTTAGCGGGAACGAGCAGTACTTC; CDR3aa: CASSFSGNEQYF
d_gene: .; j_gene: TRBJ2-5; abundance: .; v_gene: TRBV6-1; CDR3nt: TGTGCCAGCAGTGAAGCGTCAGGGTCGGGGACCCAGTACTTC; CDR3aa: CASSEASGSGTQYF
d_gene: .; j_gene: TRBJ1-2; abundance: .; v_gene: TRBV24-1; CDR3nt: TGTGCCACCAGTGACGGCAGCTATGGCTACACCTTC; CDR3aa: CATSDGSYGYTF
d_gene: .; j_gene: TRBJ1-4; abundance: .; v_gene: TRBV28; CDR3nt: TGTGCCAGCAGTTTTAGCGAAAATGAAAAACTGTTTTTT; CDR3aa: CASSFSENEKLFF
d_gene: TRBD2; j_gene: TRBJ2-7; abundance: .; v_gene: TRBV4-1; CDR3nt: TGCGCCAGCAGCCCGAGGGACTCGGGACTAGCTGTCTACGAGCAGTACTTC; CDR3aa: CASSPRDSGLAVYEQYF
d_gene: .; j_gene: TRBJ2-7; abundance: .; v_gene: TRBV6-6; CDR3nt: TGTGCCAGCAAAAATGGGCAGGCCTACGAGCAGTACTTC; CDR3aa: CASKNGQAYEQYF
d_gene: .; j_gene: TRBJ2-1; abundance: .; v_gene: TRBV24-1; CDR3nt: TGTGCCACCAGTGACCCGACAGCCCTGCCCGATGAGCAGTTCTTC; CDR3aa: CATSDPTALPDEQFF
d_gene: .; j_gene: TRBJ2-5; abundance: .; v_gene: TRBV19; CDR3nt: TGTGCCAGTAGTTACGCGGAGTCGGAGACCCAGTACTTC; CDR3aa: CASSYAESETQYF
d_gene: TRBD2; j_gene: TRBJ2-7; abundance: .; v_gene: TRBV4-2; CDR3nt: TGTGCCAGCAGCCAAGAGACTAGCGTAACCTACGAGCAGTACTTC; CDR3aa: CASSQETSVTYEQYF
d_gene: .; j_gene: TRBJ1-3; abundance: .; v_gene: TRBV9; CDR3nt: TGTGCCAGCAGCGTAGAGAGGGGTTGGGGAAACACCATATATTTT; CDR3aa: CASSVERGWGNTIYF
d_gene: TRBD1; j_gene: TRBJ2-3; abundance: .; v_gene: TRBV6-5; CDR3nt: TGTGCCAGCACACAGACAGGGTCCACAGATACGCAGTATTTT; CDR3aa: CASTQTGSTDTQYF
d_gene: .; j_gene: TRBJ1-3; abundance: .; v_gene: TRBV28; CDR3nt: TGTGCCAGCAGTTCCCTTGGACGCGGCGACACCATATATTTT; CDR3aa: CASSSLGRGDTIYF
d_gene: .; j_gene: TRBJ2-7; abundance: .; v_gene: TRBV28; CDR3nt: TGTGCCAGCCGACTGCGTGACTACGAGCAGTACTTC; CDR3aa: CASRLRDYEQYF